A single TCR beta chain is shown here with its context. This sample stems from a study of cytomegalovirus exposure and HLA in healthy donors. Study details: Around 180 million T cells yielded 100 million or so unique TCR beta sequences in earlier analysis.

The PCR was carried out with 60 Vbeta primers and 13 Jbeta primers. Produced via immunoSEQ multiplex PCR; TCRdb's table is partial and in-frame only. The profile shows about 200,000 clones, 60% to 80% of them singletons. The CDR3 sequence is 16 residues long. Germline V gives CDR1 SGHTA, CDR2 FQGNSA. Trimming took 1 base from V and 3 from J; bases not matched to a gene: 7. Sequenced material: PBMCs. This chain links TRBV7-2 with TRBJ2-7; 9 bases are a match to TRBD2. This TCR was recovered from a man aged 18 to 35 in good health and CMV-seronegative. The CDR3 is CASSLGGGSGSYEQYF. The CDR3 bases are TGTGCCAGCAGCTTAGGGGGGGGTAGCGGGAGCTACGAGCAGTACTTC.